Listed below are T cell receptor beta chains from one sample, sequenced in a study of CD8+ T cells in alopecia areata. Sequencing used immunoSEQ multiplex PCR; TCRdb keeps in-frame clones, though not all of them. The sample includes some 130,000 clones, 58% of them seen just once. The material was CD4+ T cells sorted from blood, obtained at week 0. The receptors shown here come from a human donor with alopecia areata. Each CDR3 is given with its conserved first and last residue.

v_gene | CDR3aa
TRBV5-1 | CASSPDYNEQFF
TRBV29-1 | CSVGTSRAGELFF
TRBV5-1 | CASRAVTNYGYTF
TRBV4-1 | CASSQPPSYEQFF
TRBV19 | CASSPGEHEQYF
TRBV5-1 | CASSPATRTEAFF
TRBV5-6 | CASRIQGSGNTIYF
TRBV5-8 | CASSLTGKSTDTQYF
TRBV5-4 | CASSPDRGFTGNTIYF
TRBV10-3 | CATLTGLGLNTEAFF
TRBV5-1 | CASSLVTGGLNTEAFF
TRBV4-1 | CASSQDDRGNQPQHF
TRBV9 | CASSGSQETQYF
TRBV9 | CASSVEGTSKTQYF
TRBV5-1 | CASSLSIGQGTGNTIYF
TRBV30 | CAWSAGGWDEQYF
TRBV2 | CASRGTGGSYNEQFF
TRBV15 | CATTPGTAAHGVYGYTF
TRBV19 | CASNRNSNQPQHF